The rows below give T cell receptor beta chains drawn from one sample of a study of T cells expressing NK-cell markers. Reprocessing the 5' RACE reads, TCRdb reports a single entry for every CDR3 protein and omits DNA. The sample table includes about 390,000 distinct CDR3 sequences. Material for sequencing was blood T cells: a sorted CD56 or NKG2C T cell subset, CD4+ or CD8+ T cells, or bulk PBMC T cells (not recorded which). These receptor sequences come from a woman between 45 and 60 years old in good health. Each CDR3 is given with its conserved first and last residue.

v_gene	j_gene	CDR3aa
TRBV15	TRBJ2-2	CATKARASSKNTGELFF
TRBV6-4	TRBJ2-2	CASSHGTTGELFF
TRBV20-1	TRBJ2-5	CSAALQGLEETQYF
TRBV11-2	TRBJ1-2	CASRTGSNYGYTF
TRBV24-1	TRBJ2-3	CATSGVGSRTDTQYF
TRBV6-2/TRBV6-3	TRBJ1-3	CASNTASSGNTIYF
TRBV6-5	TRBJ2-3	CASFMVPDTQYF
TRBV20-1	TRBJ2-5	CSARTSTGGKGTQYF
TRBV12-3/TRBV12-4	TRBJ1-5	CASTPKGIGNQPQHF
TRBV10-3	TRBJ2-1	CAISEEVGGLADNEQFF
TRBV14	TRBJ2-5	CASSQEGTSETQYF
TRBV12-3/TRBV12-4	TRBJ2-1	CASSFGNEQFF
TRBV5-1	TRBJ2-5	CASSLTSGQETQYF
TRBV7-6	TRBJ2-7	CASSLGLFGPYEQYF
TRBV4-2	TRBJ2-2	CASSLKRNGELFF
TRBV24-1	TRBJ2-1	CATSDKRAGIVNEQFF
TRBV12-3/TRBV12-4	TRBJ2-7	CASSPTGRVDYEQYF
TRBV28	TRBJ2-7	CASTGPVYEQYF
TRBV5-5	TRBJ1-5	CASSRTVNSNQPQHF
TRBV6-5	TRBJ2-1	CASGLLLSSYNEQFF
TRBV11-2	TRBJ2-1	CASSSTRTYNEQFF
TRBV20-1	TRBJ2-7	CSARESYEQYF
TRBV11-2	TRBJ2-2	CASRVLGVGELFF
TRBV7-9	TRBJ2-7	CASSLSGGQGTSEQYF
TRBV20-1	TRBJ2-1	CSAREVGGRLNEQFF
TRBV20-1	TRBJ2-5	CSARVSRNVRTQYF
TRBV24-1	TRBJ2-1	CATSSRGAGGPRNEQFF
TRBV24-1	TRBJ2-1	CATSDIVTSGKYNEQFF
TRBV3-1	TRBJ2-1	CASSFHNGRNNEQFF
TRBV12-3/TRBV12-4	TRBJ2-2	CASSLELGDRVGVTGELFF
TRBV4-1	TRBJ2-7	CASSQESRYEQYF
TRBV4-1	TRBJ2-1	CASSQSSGRGRSYNEQFF
TRBV5-1	TRBJ1-1	CASSLDPGTGMGAFF
TRBV7-8	TRBJ1-3	CASRPLESISGNTIYF
TRBV2	TRBJ2-3	CASRASGLISTDTQYF
TRBV3-1	TRBJ2-1	CASSQDLASGTNEQFF
TRBV24-1	TRBJ2-5	CATSRLAGDTEETQYF
TRBV4-1	TRBJ2-1	CASSQLAGPGREQFF
TRBV7-9	TRBJ2-1	CASSSSYVYNEQFF
TRBV20-1	TRBJ2-4	CSASPIQGVNIQYF
TRBV12-3/TRBV12-4	TRBJ1-2	CASSQLYGYTF
TRBV3-1	TRBJ2-7	CASSQGDSPGDEQYF
TRBV10-3	TRBJ2-2	CAISGTSLRATGELFF
TRBV29-1	TRBJ2-5	CSLRDGWELPKTQYF
TRBV7-9	TRBJ2-3	CASSSYTGLATDTQYF
TRBV5-6	TRBJ1-6	CASSGGFDPLHF
TRBV4-2	TRBJ2-3	CASSQDRTTDTQYF
TRBV11-2	TRBJ1-2	CASSYPDREGLAYGYTF
TRBV12-3/TRBV12-4	TRBJ2-2	CASITGAAYGELFF
TRBV5-1	TRBJ2-3	CASRPTILDLSLTDTQYF
TRBV7-2	TRBJ2-1	CASSHQRQGHNEQFF
TRBV4-2	TRBJ2-5	CASSPHRGETQYF